This paragraph reports one T cell receptor (beta chain). Its antigen is not identified. The data were produced by immunoSEQ multiplex PCR, yet TCRdb's version contains in-frame clones alone and is incomplete. The profile shows about 110,000 clones, roughly 95% of them singletons. This specimen belongs to a study of cytomegalovirus exposure and HLA in healthy donors. Findings and limits, study-wide: For cytomegalovirus status, the classifier reportedly gave diagnoses with high specificity and sensitivity.

Trimming left V 2 bases short and J 8 bases short, with 14 bases between. The CDR3 length is 14 residues. The germline V gene has CDR1 SGHDT and CDR2 YYEEEE. The sequence came from a woman younger than 30 in good health and CMV-seronegative. Material: PBMCs. V gene TRBV5-6 combines with J gene TRBJ1-5, with D possibly matching TRBD1 (5 bases). The chain's CDR3 is CASSFGSGGEPQHF. The CDR3 bases are TGTGCCAGCAGCTTCGGGTCCGGGGGGGAGCCCCAGCATTTT.